These 27 T cell receptor beta chains originate from one sample sequenced in a study of shared clonotypes between healthy human individuals (dated by TCRdb to about 2020). Libraries were built with the immunoSEQ multiplex PCR assay. TCRdb took this table from immuneACCESS and kept in-frame rearrangements with V and J called. Such tables lack part of the clones; where checked against another copy, unresolved V genes explain under half of the gap, and the rest is unexplained. The sample table contains some 2,000,000 clones; only one count was recorded for about 95% of them. Approximately 1.2% of the sample lies in the top ten. CD8 naive samples consisted of CD45RO-negative cells that were positively selected for CCR7, yielding a CD45RA+CCR7+ population without TemRA cells. Sequencing was performed on naive CD8+ T cells sorted from blood. Per the publication, the cell subset or site label means: CD45RA+CCR7+. The source of these receptors is a man aged 18-30 years in good health.

V is TRBV6-1 and J is TRBJ2-7; perhaps TRBD1 as D (5 bases). This CDR3 spans 14 amino acids. Germline CDR1 reads MNHNS; CDR2 reads SASEGT. V gave up 7 bases and J gave up 3 bases, with 16 bases separating them. Here the CDR3 reads CASKTAGQFYEQYF. DNA of the CDR3: TGTGCCAGCAAGACGGCAGGGCAATTCTACGAGCAGTACTTC.

This clone showed up just once. The J gene is TRBJ2-5, the V gene TRBV9, with 9 bases that match TRBD2. Germline-derived CDR1 and CDR2 are SGDLS and YYNGEE. Losses at the gene ends were 7 bases for V and 2 bases for J; bases not matched to a gene: 9. The CDR3 has 15 amino acids. CDR3 nucleotides: TGTGCCAGCGGGATTAGCGGGGGAGAGCAAGAGACCCAGTACTTC. Translating it yields CASGISGGEQETQYF.

This clone was seen only a few times. J is TRBJ1-2 and V is TRBV29-1; possible D gene TRBD1, 6 bases. In germline, CDR1 is SQVTM, CDR2 ANQGSEA. The CDR3 covers 12 residues. V gave up 6 bases and J gave up 3 bases, with 11 bases separating them. In DNA, the CDR3 is TGCAGCGTGTCAGGGGACCACTATGGCTACACCTTC. Translating gives CSVSGDHYGYTF.

With regard to this clone: In the same sample, other DNA sequences code for this CDR3. This chain links TRBV4-1 with TRBJ2-7; D tentatively reads TRBD1 or TRBD2 (5 bases each). This CDR3 spans 15 amino acids. V shed 3 bases and J shed 2 bases, with 14 bases lying between them. The germline V gene encodes CDR1 MGHRA and CDR2 YSYEKL. The CDR3 sequence is CASSHPGQGAYEQYF. In nucleotides, the CDR3 is TGCGCCAGCAGCCACCCGGGGCAGGGAGCCTACGAGCAGTACTTC.

The V gene is TRBV7-9, the J gene TRBJ2-3, with 9 bases matching TRBD2. This CDR3 has 17 residues. CDR1 SEHNR and CDR2 FQNEAQ come from the germline V gene (reference sequence). The V segment lost 5 bases and the J segment 3 bases; nucleotides outside the gene matches: 12. The CDR3 DNA reads TGTGCCAGCAGCGAAGTCAATAGCGGGAGTTTTACAGATACGCAGTATTTT. The encoded protein is CASSEVNSGSFTDTQYF.

The rearrangement links TRBV5-6 to TRBJ2-7; TRBD2 agrees at 7 bases. The V gene's germline CDR1 is SGHDT and CDR2 YYEEEE. The V and J ends lost 2 bases and 5 bases, in that order; junction bases with no gene match: 10. The CDR3 extends over 15 amino acids. CDR3 protein: CASSFWLAELDEQYF. The DNA for the CDR3 is TGTGCCAGCAGCTTCTGGCTAGCGGAGTTGGACGAGCAGTACTTC.

This clone has a single count. The chain has TRBV7-6 and TRBJ2-7, with TRBD2 identical over 7 bases. Germline assignment: CDR1 SGHVS and CDR2 FNYEAQ. The CDR3 length is 13 residues. V shed 5 bases and J 5 bases; nucleotides not matched to a gene: 6. The CDR3 bases are TGTGCCAGCAGCAACGGGGGGAACGACGAGCAGTACTTC. It yields the protein CASSNGGNDEQYF.

V gene TRBV6-1 combines with J gene TRBJ2-2; TRBD1 is a possible D gene (6 bases). Germline CDR1 and CDR2: MNHNS and SASEGT. With 1 base removed from V and 7 bases from J, the gap between germline ends came to 16 bases. CDR3 size: 16 residues. In nucleotides, the CDR3 is TGTGCCAGCAGTGAAGAAGAGGGGGTGAGAGACGGGGAGCTGTTTTTT. Translation: CASSEEEGVRDGELFF.

This clone was observed a handful of times. The rearrangement joins TRBV10-1 to TRBJ2-7, with TRBD2 as a possible D gene (6 bases). From germline, CDR1 is WNHNN and CDR2 SYGVQD (reference sequence). V lost 4 bases, J lost 7 bases, and 14 bases lay in between. The CDR3 is made up of 13 amino acids. This CDR3 is CASSVGGLREQYF. In nucleotides, the CDR3 is TGCGCCAGCAGTGTTGGGGGACTGAGGGAGCAGTACTTC.

As regards this clone: This specimen includes other DNA sequences encoding the same CDR3. This sequence joins TRBV27 and TRBJ1-4; D gene ambiguous. Germline V lookup: CDR1 MNHEY, CDR2 SMNVEV (reference sequence). The CDR3 runs to 14 residues. With 5 bases removed from V and 5 bases from J, the gap between germline ends came to 12 bases. This chain's CDR3 is CASSPPNENEKLFF. The CDR3 coding sequence is TGTGCCAGCAGTCCCCCCAATGAGAATGAAAAACTGTTTTTT. Variable domain in full (rest from reference TRBV27 and TRBJ1-4): EAQVTQNPRYLITVTGKKLTVTCSQNMNHEYMSWYRQDPGLGLRQIYYSMNVEVTDKGDVPEGYKVSRKEKRNFPLILESPSPNQTSLYFCASSPPNENEKLFFGSGTQLSVL.

The rearrangement joins TRBV11-3 to TRBJ2-1; D is undetermined. V was clipped by 1 base and J by 4 bases, with 8 bases between them. The CDR3 spans 14 residues. Germline CDR1 is SGHNT and CDR2 is YENEEA. This chain's CDR3 is CASSLGGSYNEQFF. DNA for the CDR3: TGTGCCAGCAGCTTAGGAGGCTCGTACAATGAGCAGTTCTTC.

The chain is built from TRBV2 and TRBJ1-2; the D is unclear. The CDR3 is 13 amino acids. The V end lost 3 bases, the J end lost 1 base, and 6 bases lay between the germline ends. The V gene's germline CDR1 is SNHLY and CDR2 FYNNEI. This CDR3 is CASSEDHNYGYTF. CDR3 DNA: TGTGCCAGCAGTGAGGATCATAACTATGGCTACACCTTC.

The gene calls are TRBV2 and TRBJ1-2, with 9 bases lining up with TRBD1. V dropped 6 bases and J dropped 6; count of bases not matched to a gene: 5. CDR1 is SNHLY, CDR2 FYNNEI, per germline. The CDR3 totals 13 residues. The CDR3 sequence: CASSAGQGHGYTF. The CDR3 region has the DNA TGTGCCAGCAGCGCGGGACAGGGCCATGGCTACACCTTC.

The rearrangement joins TRBV5-6 to TRBJ2-5, with 7 bases fitting TRBD2. CDR3 length: 14 residues. CDR1 and CDR2 (germline): SGHDT, YYEEEE. The junction had 3 bases not matched to a gene; V was cut back by 1 base and J by 3 bases. DNA for the CDR3: TGTGCCAGCAGCTTGATCCTAGCGGAAGAGACCCAGTACTTC. Residues: CASSLILAEETQYF.

J is TRBJ2-7 and V is TRBV15; 8 bases are a match to TRBD1. CDR3 length: 14 residues. CDR1 and CDR2 from the germline V gene are LNHNV and YYDKDF (reference sequence). The junction had 4 bases not matched to a gene; V was cut back by 4 bases and J by 2 bases. CDR3 nucleotide sequence: TGTGCCACCAGCAACGGACAGGGAACCTACGAGCAGTACTTC. It translates to CATSNGQGTYEQYF.

J is TRBJ2-7 and V is TRBV7-8, with TRBD1 matching over 8 bases. Germline values: CDR1 SGHVS, CDR2 FQNEAQ. Trimming removed 3 bases from V and 3 bases from J; junction bases left unmatched: 1. This CDR3 spans 13 amino acids. CDR3 residues: CASSFTGGYEQYF. CDR3 DNA: TGTGCCAGCAGCTTCACAGGGGGCTACGAGCAGTACTTC.

V is TRBV27 and J is TRBJ2-7, with D tentatively TRBD1 (6 bases). The germline V and J ends were trimmed by 5 bases and 5 bases, with 16 bases remaining between them. The germline V gene encodes CDR1 MNHEY and CDR2 SMNVEV (reference sequence). CDR3 length: 14 residues. The CDR3: CASSQIQGLDEQYF. DNA for the CDR3: TGTGCCAGCAGTCAAATACAGGGCTTGGACGAGCAGTACTTC.

The rearrangement joins TRBV11-2 to TRBJ2-1; D not resolved. With 5 bases removed from V and 4 bases from J, the gap between germline ends came to 15 bases. CDR1 is SGHAT, CDR2 FQNNGV, per germline. CDR3 length: 15 residues. CDR3 amino acids: CASSPSPGPYNEQFF. For the CDR3, the DNA is TGTGCCAGCAGCCCCTCCCCGGGCCCTTACAATGAGCAGTTCTTC.

This clone was observed once. This chain links TRBV6-5 with TRBJ1-2, with a weak D call TRBD1 (5 bases). The CDR3 length is 11 residues. V was cut by 5 bases and J by 8 bases, with 9 bases left in between. Germline-derived CDR1 and CDR2 are MNHEY and SVGAGI. In nucleotides, the CDR3 is TGTGCCAGCAGTGGGACCGAAGGCTACACCTTC. Translated: CASSGTEGYTF.

The chain combines TRBV5-4 with TRBJ2-5; a possible D gene is TRBD2 (5 bases). The CDR3 loop spans 14 amino acids. The V gene lost 0 bases and the J gene lost 5 bases, with 11 bases spanning the gap. Per germline, CDR1 SGHNT and CDR2 YYREEE (reference sequence). The CDR3 DNA reads as TGTGCCAGCAGCTTGGAAAGCGGATGGGAGACCCAGTACTTC. This encodes CASSLESGWETQYF.

This chain joins TRBV30 and TRBJ2-1; 11 bases are a match to TRBD2. Looked up from germline, CDR1 is GTSNPN and CDR2 is SVGIG (reference sequence). With 5 bases clipped from V and 9 bases from J, the junction kept 9 bases outside the gene matches. The CDR3 is 14 amino acids. The chain's CDR3 is CAWDLAGGVSEQFF. The CDR3 DNA is TGTGCCTGGGACCTAGCGGGAGGAGTTAGTGAGCAGTTCTTC.

This CDR3 is CASTGLAHYNEQFF. The CDR3 DNA sequence: TGCGCCAGCACCGGACTAGCGCATTACAATGAGCAGTTCTTC. The gene calls are TRBV4-1 and TRBJ2-1; 9 nucleotides line up with TRBD2. Looked up from germline, CDR1 is MGHRA and CDR2 is YSYEKL. Trimming at V came to 7 bases and at J to 4 bases, leaving 5 bases not matched to a gene. The CDR3 spans 14 residues.

Of note for this clone: Other DNA sequences in this specimen translate into the identical CDR3. This rearrangement joins TRBV27 to TRBJ1-2; D possibly corresponds to TRBD1 (5 bases). V was shortened by 2 bases and J by 3 bases, with 7 bases between the two germline ends. CDR3 length equals 13 residues. Germline CDR1 reads MNHEY; CDR2 reads SMNVEV (reference sequence). CDR3 protein: CASSLGGDYGYTF. CDR3 in DNA: TGTGCCAGCAGTTTAGGGGGTGACTATGGCTACACCTTC.

The chain uses TRBV4-1 and TRBJ2-7, with 14 bases lining up with TRBD2. This CDR3 is built from 15 residues. The ends lost 3 bases at V and 5 bases at J; junction bases unmatched: 3. Germline V gene data show CDR1 as MGHRA and CDR2 as YSYEKL. DNA for the CDR3: TGCGCCAGCAGCCAGACTAGCGGGGGGGCAGACGAGCAGTACTTC. Translating it yields CASSQTSGGADEQYF.

The chain couples TRBV30 to TRBJ2-7, with 10 bases aligning to TRBD2. This CDR3 is 13 amino acids long. J was trimmed by 3 bases and V by 5 bases; bases with no gene match: 4. Germline assignment: CDR1 GTSNPN and CDR2 SVGIG (reference sequence). The CDR3 sequence: CAWEREGYYEQYF. The CDR3 coding sequence is TGTGCCTGGGAGCGGGAGGGTTACTACGAGCAGTACTTC.

The V call is TRBV5-1, the J call TRBJ2-7, with 11 bases fitting TRBD2. This CDR3 region has 16 residues. Trimming took 5 bases from V and 2 from J; bases not matched to a gene: 9. Germline-derived CDR1 and CDR2 are SGHRS and YFSETQ. The CDR3 DNA follows: TGCGCCAGCAGACCTTTACTAGCGGGAGAGGCCTACGAGCAGTACTTC. This codes for CASRPLLAGEAYEQYF.

The chain recombines TRBV28 with TRBJ1-1; no reliable D call. The V end was cut by 2 bases, the J end by 0 bases, with 13 bases between. The CDR3 has 16 residues. Per germline, CDR1 MDHEN and CDR2 SYDVKM. CDR3 amino acids: CASSLDLLVMNTEAFF. The CDR3 nucleotides are TGTGCCAGCAGTTTAGATCTGTTAGTCATGAACACTGAAGCTTTCTTT.